The rows below give T cell receptor beta chains drawn from one sample of a study of shared clonotypes between healthy human individuals. Data came from immunoSEQ multiplex PCR; TCRdb stores just in-frame clones and leaves some out. The profile shows roughly 2.1 million clones, more than 85% of them singletons. The specimen was naive CD8+ T cells from PBMCs. The receptors shown here come from a man in his late teens or twenties in good health. Some clones in this sample may be carry-over from other donors' samples. The CDR3 runs from the conserved cysteine through the conserved F or W. Each record gives: J gene, clone size, V gene, D gene, CDR3 protein, CDR3 DNA. A D gene is named only where the DNA matches it firmly. Clone size is stated in some rows and not others, as once, few, many or a class when expanded.

TRBJ2-5	.	TRBV28	TRBD1	CASSSRGTGLQETQYF	TGTGCCAGCAGCTCTCGCGGGACAGGGCTACAAGAGACCCAGTACTTC
TRBJ1-2	.	TRBV7-9	TRBD1	CASSGQAYGYTF	TGTGCCAGCAGCGGACAGGCGTATGGCTACACCTTC
TRBJ1-5	.	TRBV6-6	.	CASSYSTAYSNQPQHF	TGTGCCAGCAGTTACTCTACAGCTTATAGCAATCAGCCCCAGCATTTT
TRBJ2-2	.	TRBV29-1	TRBD2	CSVEKTSGVNTGELFF	TGCAGCGTTGAGAAGACTAGCGGGGTAAACACCGGGGAGCTGTTTTTT
TRBJ2-7	.	TRBV19	.	CASKGHHHEQYF	TGTGCCAGTAAAGGGCACCACCACGAGCAGTACTTC
TRBJ2-7	.	TRBV15	.	CATSKEVTYEQYF	TGTGCCACCAGCAAGGAAGTGACCTACGAGCAGTACTTC
TRBJ2-1	.	TRBV7-9	.	CASSAPIAQSYNEQFF	TGTGCCAGCAGCGCTCCAATAGCGCAATCCTACAATGAGCAGTTCTTC
TRBJ1-6	once	TRBV27	.	CASSQPGFSPLHF	TGTGCCAGCAGCCAACCAGGGTTCTCACCCCTCCACTTT
TRBJ2-7	few	TRBV7-9	.	CASSSIGGQGEQYF	TGTGCCAGCAGCTCAATAGGTGGGCAGGGAGAGCAGTACTTC
TRBJ2-7	.	TRBV7-9	TRBD1	CASSPSTGASYEQYF	TGTGCCAGCAGCCCATCAACAGGGGCGTCCTACGAGCAGTACTTC
TRBJ2-7	.	TRBV5-4	.	CASSLSTADREQYF	TGTGCCAGCAGCTTGAGTACGGCCGACCGAGAGCAGTACTTC
TRBJ2-2	.	TRBV7-9	.	CASSRNPGATGELFF	TGTGCCAGCAGCCGAAATCCGGGAGCTACCGGGGAGCTGTTTTTT
TRBJ2-1	.	TRBV29-1	TRBD1	CSVGRGTGYNEQFF	TGCAGCGTTGGTAGGGGGACAGGCTACAATGAGCAGTTCTTC
TRBJ2-2	.	TRBV28	TRBD2	CASSLWLAGDGGELFF	TGTGCCAGCAGTTTATGGCTAGCGGGAGACGGCGGGGAGCTGTTTTTT
TRBJ2-7	.	TRBV27	.	CASSRTIREYEQYF	TGTGCCAGCAGTCGGACTATCCGGGAGTACGAGCAGTACTTC
TRBJ2-1	.	TRBV4-1	.	CASSQVSTSSYNEQFF	TGCGCCAGCAGCCAAGTTTCCACCAGCTCCTACAATGAGCAGTTCTTC
TRBJ2-1	.	TRBV27	.	CASSLSGGNEQFF	TGTGCCAGCAGTTTATCGGGCGGCAATGAGCAGTTCTTC
TRBJ2-2	.	TRBV29-1	TRBD2	CSVPGLARPGELFF	TGCAGCGTCCCGGGACTAGCGCGACCCGGGGAGCTGTTTTTT
TRBJ1-1	few	TRBV4-1	.	CASSLRRNLGTEAFF	TGCGCCAGCAGCCTCAGAAGGAATTTGGGCACTGAAGCTTTCTTT
TRBJ2-7	.	TRBV6-1	.	CASSELWGPPYEQYF	TGTGCCAGCAGTGAACTGTGGGGTCCCCCCTACGAGCAGTACTTC
TRBJ1-5	.	TRBV4-3	.	CASSQEQGNQPQHF	TGCGCCAGCAGCCAGGAACAGGGTAATCAGCCCCAGCATTTT
TRBJ2-7	.	TRBV18	.	CATKRDGYEQYF	TGTGCCACCAAACGGGACGGCTACGAGCAGTACTTC
TRBJ1-5	.	TRBV7-2	.	CASSFTLDSNQPQHF	TGTGCCAGCAGCTTTACTTTGGATAGCAATCAGCCCCAGCATTTT
TRBJ2-5	.	TRBV7-2	TRBD1	CASSARQGMLEGTQYF	TGTGCCAGCAGCGCAAGACAGGGGATGTTGGAAGGGACCCAGTACTTC
TRBJ1-3	.	TRBV12-5	.	CASGYDRYSGNTIYF	TGTGCTAGTGGTTACGACAGATACTCTGGAAACACCATATATTTT
TRBJ2-7	.	TRBV14	.	CASRETGLIEQYF	TGTGCCAGCAGGGAGACAGGTTTGATCGAGCAGTACTTC
TRBJ2-5	once	TRBV5-1	TRBD1	CASSSRDRGRQETQYF	TGCGCCAGCAGCTCCCGGGACAGGGGGCGTCAAGAGACCCAGTACTTC
TRBJ2-5	.	TRBV28	.	CASSLDGEETQYF	TGTGCCAGCAGTCTTGACGGGGAAGAGACCCAGTACTTC
TRBJ1-1	.	TRBV11-3	.	CASSLGRTEAFF	TGTGCCAGCAGCCTAGGGAGGACTGAAGCTTTCTTT
TRBJ2-5	.	TRBV4-3	TRBD2	CASSQDGTGGRRETQYF	TGCGCCAGCAGCCAAGATGGGACGGGAGGGCGAAGGGAGACCCAGTACTTC
TRBJ2-7	once	TRBV7-9	TRBD2	CASSGLAGPQYF	TGTGCCAGCAGCGGACTAGCGGGGCCTCAGTACTTC
TRBJ2-5	.	TRBV5-6	TRBD2	CASSLVRGAQYF	TGTGCCAGCAGCTTGGTGCGGGGGGCCCAGTACTTC
TRBJ2-7	.	TRBV10-2	TRBD1	CASSVDRGFYEQYF	TGCGCCAGCAGTGTCGACAGGGGCTTCTACGAGCAGTACTTC
TRBJ1-4	.	TRBV9	.	CASSPGRISNEKLFF	TGTGCCAGCAGCCCCGGTCGCATCTCTAATGAAAAACTGTTTTTT
TRBJ2-2	.	TRBV27	.	CASSTHFPGELFF	TGTGCCAGCAGTACCCATTTCCCCGGGGAGCTGTTTTTT
TRBJ2-3	.	TRBV15	.	CATSRDLGGAGTDTQYF	TGTGCCACCAGCAGAGATCTGGGGGGCGCGGGCACAGATACGCAGTATTTT
TRBJ2-2	.	TRBV12-5	.	CASGLGGTGELFF	TGTGCTAGTGGTTTGGGGGGAACCGGGGAGCTGTTTTTT
TRBJ2-1	.	TRBV6-5	TRBD1	CASSYFEGGGNEQFF	TGTGCCAGCAGTTATTTCGAAGGGGGCGGGAATGAGCAGTTCTTC
TRBJ2-5	.	TRBV5-1	.	CASSPRQASQETQYF	TGCGCCAGCAGCCCAAGACAGGCGTCCCAAGAGACCCAGTACTTC
TRBJ1-1	.	TRBV28	.	CASSLGNTEAFF	TGTGCCAGCAGTTTAGGGAACACTGAAGCTTTCTTT
TRBJ2-7	.	TRBV10-3	TRBD2	CAISLTSGRGSYEQYF	TGTGCCATCAGTCTGACTAGCGGGAGGGGATCCTACGAGCAGTACTTC
TRBJ2-1	.	TRBV5-8	.	CASSLEREIYYNEQFF	TGTGCCAGCAGCTTGGAACGGGAGATTTATTACAATGAGCAGTTCTTC
TRBJ2-7	.	TRBV2	.	CASSEALEGATYEQYF	TGTGCCAGCAGTGAAGCGTTGGAGGGAGCAACCTACGAGCAGTACTTC
TRBJ2-1	.	TRBV28	TRBD2	CASSLVTSGEDNEQFF	TGTGCCAGCAGTTTAGTGACTAGCGGGGAGGACAATGAGCAGTTCTTC
TRBJ2-1	.	TRBV27	TRBD2	CASSFAGREGEQFF	TGTGCCAGCAGTTTTGCGGGCAGGGAGGGTGAGCAGTTCTTC